This T cell receptor beta chain was observed in a study of cytomegalovirus exposure and HLA in healthy donors. Findings and limits, study-wide: Later, an analysis found that common viral pathogens appeared to be linked with several of the most significant clusters.

The junction had 12 bases not matched to a gene; V was cut back by 3 bases and J by 9 bases. Germline CDR1 and CDR2: SGDLS and YYNGEE. The CDR3 covers 15 residues. For this clone: Its antigen is not identified.

In the PCR, 60 Vbeta and 13 Jbeta primers were used. Sequencing was performed with immunoSEQ multiplex PCR; in TCRdb, only in-frame clones are kept and a portion is missing. This repertoire shows about 150,000 clones, approximately 80% found once; its top ten account for 2% to 2.5%. The receptor was derived from a man aged 25-40 years in good health and CMV-seronegative. The chain employs TRBV9 and TRBJ2-1; 7 nucleotides line up with TRBD2. The sequenced sample was PBMCs. CDR3 residues: CASSEPAGGSGEQFF. For the CDR3, the DNA is TGTGCCAGCAGCGAGCCCGCTGGCGGGAGCGGTGAGCAGTTCTTC.